Listed here is a single T cell receptor (beta chain). It lacks a known antigen. Base qualities are not recorded, but no much larger clone differs from it by a single base. The sample comes from a study of T cell responses to AZD1222 COVID-19 vaccine (dated by TCRdb to the early 2020s). With respect to the entire study: Because spike-specific TCR depth and breadth did not differ between the two schedules, AZD1222 recipients who got a second dose at roughly 4 weeks were pooled with those who got a second dose at roughly 12 weeks. A total of approximately 250 trial participants underwent TCR sequencing, of whom about 210 had received two doses of AZD1222 and some 25 had received two doses of the MenACWY control vaccine. Trial participants were enrolled into age subgroups of 18-55, 56-69 and 70-plus years, which contained approximately 150, 28 and 58 TCR-sequenced participants, respectively. The full study reports these points: Conclusions about previously exposed vaccinees are limited because only a handful of AZD1222 recipients were SARS-CoV-2 seropositive at baseline. The whole spike protein was spanned by vaccine-associated CD4 TCRs, and dominant responses were seen in regions 160-218 and 743-854. Because no day 14 peak-response samples were available, the repertoires could be characterized only after the peak T cell response. Most participants were white British and females outnumbered males, and the authors suggested that clonal diversity may have been underestimated. Epitopes outside the regions mutated in the B.1.351 and B.1.1.7 variants were reportedly recognized by nearly half of the unique spike-specific TCRs. After two AZD1222 doses, spike-specific TCR breadth and depth were significantly higher than at day 0 and than in MenACWY recipients. The 56-69-year group was small, and its depth increase did not reach significance, likely because of low power.

Inclusive of the bounding cysteine and phenylalanine, the CDR3 is 15 residues long. The CDR3 DNA has 45 bases and is translated from base 1. According to the germline V gene (reference sequence), CDR1 reads SGHKS and CDR2 reads YYEKEE. V is clipped by 2 bases and J by 3 bases, and the sequence between their germline boundaries is 12 bases long. Sample time point, as interpreted from the label and publication: baseline before first vaccination. Vaccinee samples were obtained from the UK trials COV001 and COV002, which included a single-blind randomized controlled phase 2/3 trial of AZD1222 (ChAdOx1 nCoV-19) in healthy adults. Trial participant PBMC samples were collected at day 0 and day 28 after the second dose for TCRbeta chain sequencing. The CDR3 regions of human TCRbeta chains were analyzed by immunosequencing. For the original study's pipeline: TCRs in the repertoires were compared against a reference library of SARS-CoV-2-specific TCRs that had been generated with the MIRA antigen-specificity platform. Breadth was defined as the fraction of unique TCRs that were SARS-CoV-2-associated, and depth was defined as the fraction of total T cells that were SARS-CoV-2-associated. Each spike-specific TCR was assigned to its reactive spike region and to a CD4 or CD8 class using the MIRA data. Log10-transformed breadth and depth values were compared by one-way ANOVA with Sidak's multiple comparisons tests. Here the immuneACCESS table is served through TCRdb, limited to in-frame sequences with V and J called. Missing clones are a known gap in these copies; in checked studies unresolved V genes cover under half, and the rest lacks a known reason. V, J and clone size are taken as reported in that table, and D and trimming were inferred from the DNA itself. This sample is represented by fewer than 150,000 clones; 90% of them were singletons. Of the sample, roughly 3.1% is held by the ten largest clones.

The chain is assembled from TRBV5-5 and TRBJ1-5, and possibly TRBD1, on 6 matching bases. The specimen was peripheral blood, collected on day 0 of AZD1222 vaccination. The sequence derives from an adult in good health. The CDR3: CASSFRGQYNQPQHF. The DNA sequence is TGTGCCAGCAGCTTCCGTGGACAGTACAATCAGCCCCAGCATTTT.